This TCR beta chain was obtained from a study of shared clonotypes between healthy human individuals. Study-level information: A donor's plate count was three for CD4 naive and three for CD4 memory; CD8 naive had two and CD8 memory one.

Germline CDR1 SGHKS, CDR2 YYEKEE (reference sequence). The CDR3 extends over 15 amino acids. The V end was cut by 4 bases, the J end by 1 base, with 15 bases between. TCRdb's copy holds only in-frame clones and misses some; the assay was immunoSEQ multiplex PCR. The table has 2 million to 3 million clones, under 95% seen once. Study results and caveats: Among a handful of donors, roughly 5% of naive CD4 clonotypes were found in common.

With respect to this clone: Its antigen is not identified.

Those who donated, Caucasian adults without exception, all lived in Nashville, Tennessee. A split of CD4+ cells into CD45RA+ naive and CD45RA-negative memory subsets was performed. The chain combines TRBV5-5 with TRBJ2-7; maybe TRBD2 (6 bases). The sample was naive CD4+ T cells from PBMCs. Subset denoted: CD45RA+ positively selected. The origin of this receptor is a young man in good health. Some clones in this sample may be carry-over from other donors' samples. The CDR3 region is CASSGPLALSYEQYF. The DNA of the CDR3 is TGTGCCAGCAGCGGCCCACTAGCCCTGTCCTACGAGCAGTACTTC.